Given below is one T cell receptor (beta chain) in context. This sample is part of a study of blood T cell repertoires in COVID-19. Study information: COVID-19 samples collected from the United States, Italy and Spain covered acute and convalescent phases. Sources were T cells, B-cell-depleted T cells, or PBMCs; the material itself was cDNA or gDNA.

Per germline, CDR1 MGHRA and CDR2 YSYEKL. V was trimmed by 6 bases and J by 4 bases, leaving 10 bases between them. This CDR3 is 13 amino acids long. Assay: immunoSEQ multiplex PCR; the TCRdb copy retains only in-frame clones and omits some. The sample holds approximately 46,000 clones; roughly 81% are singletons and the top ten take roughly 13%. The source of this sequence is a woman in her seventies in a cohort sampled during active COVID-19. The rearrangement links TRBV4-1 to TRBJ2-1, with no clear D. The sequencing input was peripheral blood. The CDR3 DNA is TGCGCCAGCAGTCAACCCACATACAATGAGCAGTTCTTC. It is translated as CASSQPTYNEQFF.